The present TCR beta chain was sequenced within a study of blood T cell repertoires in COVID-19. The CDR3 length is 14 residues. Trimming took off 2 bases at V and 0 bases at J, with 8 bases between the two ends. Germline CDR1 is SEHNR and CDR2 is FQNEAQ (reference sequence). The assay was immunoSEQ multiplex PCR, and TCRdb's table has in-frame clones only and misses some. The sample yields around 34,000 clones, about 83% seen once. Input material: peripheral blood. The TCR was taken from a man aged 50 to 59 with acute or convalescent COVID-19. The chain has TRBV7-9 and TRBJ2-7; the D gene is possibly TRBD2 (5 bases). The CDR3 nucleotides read TGTGCCAGCAGCTTATCCGGGAACTCCTACGAGCAGTACTTC. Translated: CASSLSGNSYEQYF. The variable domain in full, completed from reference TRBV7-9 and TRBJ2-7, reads DTGVSQNPRHKITKRGQNVTFRCDPISEHNRLYWYRQTLGQGPEFLTYFQNEAQLEKSRLLSDRFSAERPKGSFSTLEIQRTEQGDSAMYLCASSLSGNSYEQYFGPGTRLTVT.